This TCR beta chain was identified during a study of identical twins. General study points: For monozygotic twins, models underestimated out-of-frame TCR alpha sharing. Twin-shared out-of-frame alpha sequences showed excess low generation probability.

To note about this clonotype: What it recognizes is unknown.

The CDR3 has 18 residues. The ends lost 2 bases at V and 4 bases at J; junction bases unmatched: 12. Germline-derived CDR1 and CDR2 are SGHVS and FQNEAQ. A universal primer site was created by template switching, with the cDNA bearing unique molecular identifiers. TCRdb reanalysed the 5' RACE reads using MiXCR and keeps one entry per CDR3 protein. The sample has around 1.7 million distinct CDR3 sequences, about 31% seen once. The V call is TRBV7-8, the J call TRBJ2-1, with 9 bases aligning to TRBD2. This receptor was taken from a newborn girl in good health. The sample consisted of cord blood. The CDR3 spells CASSLSLGGLALYNEQFF. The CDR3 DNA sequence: TGTGCCAGCAGCTTAAGTCTGGGCGGACTAGCGCTTTACAATGAGCAGTTCTTC.